These 27 T cell receptor beta chains were sequenced from one sample in a study of T cell responses to AZD1222 COVID-19 vaccine (dated by TCRdb to 2020 to 2022). Reading the label with the study, this specimen's time point is: baseline before first vaccination. Library preparation used the immunoSEQ multiplex PCR assay. TCRdb provides this immuneACCESS table in a form limited to in-frame rearrangements. Some clones are lacking; in checked studies, under half of them reflect an unresolved V gene, and why the rest are absent is not known. In all, the sample holds about 150,000 clones, and around 90% of those were seen once. The top ten hold over 1.1% of the sample. The specimen was peripheral blood, collected on day 0 of AZD1222 vaccination. Receptors originate from an adult in good health.

The chain links TRBV10-3 to TRBJ1-2; 9 bases are shared with TRBD1. With V trimmed by 8 bases and J by 0 bases, 7 bases remained unmatched. This CDR3 contains 15 residues. Germline V gene sequence: CDR1 ENHRY, CDR2 SYGVKD. CDR3 sequence (DNA): TGTGCCATCGGGGACAGGGTCCAATCTAACTATGGCTACACCTTC. Its translation: CAIGDRVQSNYGYTF.

The V and J genes are TRBV19 and TRBJ1-4; TRBD1 matches at 10 bases. Germline-derived CDR1 and CDR2 are LNHDA and SQIVND (reference sequence). The CDR3 has 17 amino acids. The V segment lost 1 base and the J segment 5 bases; nucleotides outside the gene matches: 7. This chain's CDR3 is CASSIGSWDRGNEKLFF. In DNA, the CDR3 is TGTGCCAGTAGTATAGGGAGCTGGGACAGGGGAAATGAAAAACTGTTTTTT.

This clone was picked up one time. The J gene is TRBJ2-5, the V gene TRBV11-3; 7 bases map to TRBD1. Trimming at V came to 4 bases and at J to 1 base, leaving 3 bases not matched to a gene. CDR3 length: 14 amino acids. The germline V gene encodes CDR1 SGHNT and CDR2 YENEEA. CDR3 DNA: TGTGCCAGCAGCTCCTACAGGGGCCAAGAGACCCAGTACTTC. Its protein is CASSSYRGQETQYF. The whole variable domain, filled in from reference TRBV11-3 and TRBJ2-5, reads EAGVVQSPRYKIIEKKQPVAFWCNPISGHNTLYWYLQNLGQGPELLIRYENEEAVDDSQLPKDRFSAERLKGVDSTLKIQPAELGDSAVYLCASSSYRGQETQYFGPGTRLLVL.

Written as DNA, the CDR3 is TGTGCCAGTAGTATCGCCGGGGGCAGTAATTCACCCCTCCACTTT. Protein: CASSIAGGSNSPLHF. The V gene is TRBV19, the J gene TRBJ1-6; tentatively, D is TRBD1 (6 bases). The CDR3 is 15 amino acids. V was clipped by 3 bases and J by 6 bases, with 12 bases between them. The V gene's germline CDR1 is LNHDA and CDR2 SQIVND (reference sequence). Combining the CDR3 with reference TRBV19 and TRBJ1-6 gives the whole variable domain DGGITQSPKYLFRKEGQNVTLSCEQNLNHDAMYWYRQDPGQGLRLIYYSQIVNDFQKGDIAEGYSVSREKKESFPLTVTSAQKNPTAFYLCASSIAGGSNSPLHFGNGTRLTVT.

This chain joins TRBV7-3 and TRBJ2-3, with 8 bases lining up with TRBD2. The germline V gene encodes CDR1 SGHTA and CDR2 FQGTGA. The CDR3 consists of 16 residues. With V trimmed by 5 bases and J by 4 bases, 11 bases remained unmatched. The DNA of the CDR3 is TGTGCCAGCAGCGCCCTAGGCGGGGGGAGGTCAGATACGCAGTATTTT. Translating gives CASSALGGGRSDTQYF.

The chain uses TRBV19 and TRBJ2-1, with 8 bases identical to TRBD1. V lost 3 bases to trimming and J lost 5 bases; unmatched junction nucleotides: 6. Germline CDR1 LNHDA, CDR2 SQIVND (reference sequence). CDR3 size: 15 residues. In DNA, the CDR3 is TGTGCCAGTAGTATCCAACCGGGACAGGACAATGAGCAGTTCTTC. Translation gives CASSIQPGQDNEQFF.

The table lists this clone with a count of one. The V and J genes are TRBV5-1 and TRBJ1-1, with a tentative D call TRBD1 (5 bases). V lost 4 bases, J lost 4 bases, and 14 bases lay in between. Germline lookup yields CDR1 SGHRS and CDR2 YFSETQ. The CDR3 sequence is 14 residues long. Here the CDR3 DNA reads TGCGCCAGCAGCCTGGGACCTGGGACCACTGAAGCTTTCTTT. It translates to CASSLGPGTTEAFF.

CDR3 protein: CASPPTGGPWDEQFF. CDR3 in DNA: TGTGCCAGTCCCCCCACGGGAGGGCCGTGGGATGAGCAGTTCTTC. The rearrangement uses TRBV28 and TRBJ2-1, with 8 bases matching TRBD2. The ends lost 9 bases at V and 8 bases at J; junction bases unmatched: 15. Per the germline V gene, CDR1 is MDHEN and CDR2 is SYDVKM. The CDR3 spans 15 residues.

The chain recombines TRBV19 with TRBJ1-1; D ambiguous. V dropped 4 bases and J dropped 1 base, with 10 bases sitting between them. Germline V gene data show CDR1 as LNHDA and CDR2 as SQIVND (reference sequence). This CDR3 comprises 14 residues. The DNA of the CDR3 is TGTGCCAGTAGTACTAGAAAGGGGAACACTGAAGCTTTCTTT. Encoded protein: CASSTRKGNTEAFF.

This chain connects TRBV7-2 to TRBJ1-2; D is unresolved. V was trimmed by 5 bases and J by 8 bases, leaving 21 bases between them. The CDR3 has 15 amino acids. The germline V gene has CDR1 SGHTA and CDR2 FQGNSA. The CDR3 protein is CASSAQSVGGSGYTF. The CDR3, as DNA: TGTGCCAGCAGCGCCCAATCGGTGGGCGGCTCGGGCTACACCTTC.

The rearrangement uses TRBV27 and TRBJ1-1; TRBD1 is a possible D gene (5 bases). Deletions cut 3 bases from V and 1 base from J, with 15 bases between. Germline CDR1 reads MNHEY; CDR2 reads SMNVEV (reference sequence). CDR3 length: 16 amino acids. The CDR3 bases are TGTGCCAGCAGTTTGGGACCACTGACGTCGAACACTGAAGCTTTCTTT. Its translation is CASSLGPLTSNTEAFF.

This clone was recorded only once. The chain recombines TRBV11-2 with TRBJ2-7; tentatively, D is TRBD1 (5 bases). V dropped 2 bases and J dropped 3 bases, with 11 bases sitting between them. Germline V gene sequence: CDR1 SGHAT, CDR2 FQNNGV. The CDR3 is 14 amino acids. CDR3 sequence: CASSLPSQGYEQYF. The CDR3 DNA follows: TGTGCCAGCAGCTTACCCTCTCAGGGCTACGAGCAGTACTTC.

This rearrangement joins TRBV9 to TRBJ2-2; D gene uncertain. CDR1 SGDLS and CDR2 YYNGEE come from the germline V gene. The CDR3 sequence is 16 residues long. The V end was cut by 0 bases, the J end by 4 bases, with 13 bases between. The CDR3 is CASSVGGNSPTGELFF. The CDR3 nucleotides are TGTGCCAGCAGCGTAGGTGGGAACTCCCCCACCGGGGAGCTGTTTTTT.

The J gene is TRBJ2-1, the V gene TRBV10-1, with 8 bases fitting TRBD1. The V gene's germline CDR1 is WNHNN and CDR2 SYGVQD (reference sequence). Trimming at V came to 8 bases and at J to 4 bases, leaving 7 bases not matched to a gene. This CDR3 spans 14 amino acids. The CDR3 sequence is CASGTGELYNEQFF. In DNA, the CDR3 is TGCGCCAGCGGGACAGGAGAGCTTTACAATGAGCAGTTCTTC.

This rearrangement joins TRBV27 to TRBJ2-3; TRBD2 agrees at 9 bases. CDR3 length: 15 amino acids. V lost 7 bases and J lost 8; bases outside the gene matches: 13. In germline, CDR1 is MNHEY, CDR2 SMNVEV (reference sequence). CDR3: CASMPGSGRRGTQYF. CDR3 in DNA: TGTGCCAGCATGCCAGGGAGCGGGAGGAGGGGTACGCAGTATTTT.

The chain recombines TRBV3-1 (or the pseudogene TRBV3-2) with TRBJ1-1; D might be TRBD1 (5 bases). Trimming took off 4 bases at V and 1 base at J, with 13 bases between the two ends. The V gene's germline CDR1 is LGHDT and CDR2 YNNKEL (reference sequence). The length of the CDR3 is 15 residues. CDR3 in DNA: TGTGCCAGCAGCCCCTGGGACCGGACGAACACTGAAGCTTTCTTT. It encodes CASSPWDRTNTEAFF.

This rearrangement joins TRBV7-2 to TRBJ1-2; D remains ambiguous. The V end was cut by 1 base, the J end by 4 bases, with 10 bases between. Germline loops: CDR1 SGHTA, CDR2 FQGNSA. CDR3 size: 14 residues. CDR3 nucleotides: TGTGCCAGCAGCTTAGAATACAGCGCCTATGGCTACACCTTC. It yields the protein CASSLEYSAYGYTF.

The V call is TRBV28, the J call TRBJ2-3, with D unclear. Germline CDR1 MDHEN, CDR2 SYDVKM. Trimming left V 5 bases short and J 3 bases short, with 6 bases between. This CDR3 spans 12 amino acids. CDR3 sequence reads: CASSTVTDTQYF. DNA of the CDR3: TGTGCCAGCAGTACAGTTACAGATACGCAGTATTTT.

This chain joins TRBV9 and TRBJ2-6; 8 nucleotides agree with TRBD1. The germline V gene has CDR1 SGDLS and CDR2 YYNGEE. The trim removed 4 bases at V and 0 bases at J, leaving 9 bases unmatched. The CDR3 is 18 amino acids. The CDR3 DNA sequence: TGTGCCAGCAGCCCTAGACAGGGGCCAACCTCTGGGGCCAACGTCCTGACTTTC. The encoded protein is CASSPRQGPTSGANVLTF.

The chain recombines TRBV14 with TRBJ2-5, with D perhaps TRBD1 or TRBD2 (5 bases each). Per the germline V gene, CDR1 is SGHDN and CDR2 is FVKESK. The CDR3 is 14 amino acids. V shed 0 bases and J shed 1 base, with 6 bases lying between them. This chain's CDR3 is CASSQEGVQETQYF. CDR3 coding DNA: TGTGCCAGCAGCCAAGAGGGGGTCCAAGAGACCCAGTACTTC.

The rearrangement links TRBV19 to TRBJ1-2; TRBD1 matches at 10 bases. Germline CDR1 reads LNHDA; CDR2 reads SQIVND (reference sequence). The CDR3 totals 16 residues. After removal of 3 bases from V and 1 base from J, the junction contained 5 bases not matched to a gene. CDR3 in DNA: TGTGCCAGTAGTATGGGACAGGGGATGCTTAACTATGGCTACACCTTC. It codes for CASSMGQGMLNYGYTF.

The V and J genes are TRBV19 and TRBJ2-7, with a possible D match to TRBD1 (5 bases). V was shortened by 5 bases and J by 0 bases, with 11 bases between the two germline ends. CDR3 size: 14 residues. Germline CDR1 LNHDA, CDR2 SQIVND (reference sequence). DNA for the CDR3: TGTGCCAGTAGTCCTACAGGTAGCTCCTACGAGCAGTACTTC. Translating gives CASSPTGSSYEQYF.

The sample holds one count of this clone. The chain is built from TRBV4-3 and TRBJ2-3, with D tentatively TRBD2 (5 bases). Trimming removed 0 bases from V and 8 bases from J, with 9 bases in between. This CDR3 has 13 residues. CDR1 and CDR2 (germline): LGHNA, YSLEER. The CDR3 sequence: CASSQDLGATQYF. DNA of the CDR3: TGCGCCAGCAGCCAAGACCTGGGAGCTACGCAGTATTTT.

This clone occurred once. The rearrangement uses TRBV24-1 and TRBJ1-2; D call uncertain. Trimming removed 4 bases from V and 6 bases from J, with 11 bases in between. CDR3 size: 13 residues. Germline V CDR1 and CDR2: KGHDR, SFDVKD. CDR3 residues: CATSEVGSHGYTF. The CDR3 DNA sequence: TGTGCCACCAGTGAGGTCGGCAGCCATGGCTACACCTTC.

The chain carries TRBV3-1 (or the pseudogene TRBV3-2) and TRBJ1-2, with D possibly being TRBD1 (5 bases). V was clipped by 4 bases and J by 8 bases, with 20 bases between them. This CDR3 region has 15 residues. Germline CDR1 LGHDT, CDR2 YNNKEL (reference sequence). This CDR3 reads CASSREVRGDWGYTF. For the CDR3, the DNA is TGTGCCAGCAGCCGGGAAGTGAGGGGCGATTGGGGCTACACCTTC.

The rearrangement links TRBV5-6 to TRBJ1-6; possibly TRBD1 for D (5 bases). The CDR3 is made up of 19 amino acids. The V end lost 2 bases, the J end lost 7 bases, and 25 bases lay between the germline ends. Germline V CDR1 and CDR2: SGHDT, YYEEEE. The CDR3 loop reads CASSLASAPTAGRNSPLHF. The CDR3 coding sequence is TGTGCCAGCAGCTTAGCCAGTGCACCCACGGCAGGGCGGAATTCACCCCTCCACTTT. The full variable domain, its missing parts supplied by reference TRBV5-6 and TRBJ1-6, is DAGVTQSPTHLIKTRGQQVTLRCSPKSGHDTVSWYQQALGQGPQFIFQYYEEEERQRGNFPDRFSGHQFPNYSSELNVNALLLGDSALYLCASSLASAPTAGRNSPLHFGNGTRLTVT.

The chain uses TRBV27 and TRBJ2-1; 7 bases map to TRBD2. Trimming removed 6 bases from V and 4 bases from J; junction bases left unmatched: 9. Per germline, CDR1 MNHEY and CDR2 SMNVEV (reference sequence). This CDR3 has 15 residues. Here the CDR3 DNA reads TGTGCCAGCAGCCCCCCTAGCGGAGGGTACAATGAGCAGTTCTTC. This sequence encodes CASSPPSGGYNEQFF.